This T cell receptor beta chain was retrieved from a study of cytomegalovirus exposure and HLA in healthy donors. Notes on the study in general: The likely origin of a cluster of highly shared sequence variants was a sequencing artifact. Later findings reportedly placed an Asian-associated ancestry cluster below the roughly 670-donor mean for N-insertions. Previously analyzed data showed that most TCR beta V segments were productive at a frequency of about 87% or about 30%.

About this clone itself: Antigen specificity is unknown.

Trimming removed 1 base from V and 9 bases from J; junction bases left unmatched: 7. The CDR3 contains 15 residues. In germline, CDR1 is SGDLS, CDR2 YYNGEE. Primers: 60 Vbeta forward and 13 Jbeta reverse. The repertoire was sequenced with immunoSEQ multiplex PCR; TCRdb's copy has only in-frame clones and lacks some. The profile shows tens of thousands of clones, around 73% of them singletons. Sequencing was performed on PBMCs. The chain has TRBV9 and TRBJ2-1; TRBD1 matches at 10 bases. This clonotype originated in a man aged 55 to 69 in good health and CMV-seronegative. CDR3 protein: CASSVNTGTGVEQFF. The DNA for the CDR3 is TGTGCCAGCAGCGTAAACACAGGGACAGGGGTTGAGCAGTTCTTC.